This TCR beta chain was captured in a study of T cell responses to AZD1222 COVID-19 vaccine. Of note for this clone: Antigen: not known.

Measured with immunoSEQ multiplex PCR; TCRdb has only the in-frame clones, and not every one. This sample has around 130,000 clones, with approximately 86% found just once. The junction had 10 bases not matched to a gene; V was cut back by 5 bases and J by 5 bases. Germline lookup yields CDR1 KGHSH and CDR2 LQKENI. This CDR3 spans 15 amino acids. Notes on the study in general: Spike-specific TCRs gained breadth and depth after people received two AZD1222 doses.

Here the sequenced sample was peripheral blood, taken on day 0 of AZD1222 vaccination. The chain combines TRBV18 with TRBJ2-3, with 7 bases identical to TRBD2. The receptor comes from an adult in good health. CDR3 sequence reads: CASSSTPSGEDTQYF. The DNA for the CDR3 is TGTGCCAGCTCATCAACCCCCAGCGGGGAAGATACGCAGTATTTT.